Presented here are 29 T cell receptor beta chains from one specimen sequenced in a study of blood T cell repertoires in COVID-19. Here immunoSEQ multiplex PCR was the method, and the copy in TCRdb shows in-frame clones only, minus some. The repertoire has roughly 330,000 clones, roughly 90% of them found once; the top ten carry 5% to 7.5%. Sequenced input: peripheral blood. These TCRs come from a man between 18 and 29 years old who had recovered from COVID-19.

The gene calls are TRBV4-3 and TRBJ1-4; D perhaps matches TRBD1 (6 bases). The germline V and J ends were trimmed by 1 base and 6 bases, with 9 bases remaining between them. Germline CDR1 is LGHNA and CDR2 is YSLEER. This CDR3 has 14 residues. The CDR3 spells CASSQGSGDEKLFF. CDR3 coding DNA: TGCGCCAGCAGCCAAGGCTCAGGGGATGAAAAACTGTTTTTT.

The chain employs TRBV7-6 and TRBJ1-1; D possibly corresponds to TRBD1 (5 bases). In germline, CDR1 is SGHVS, CDR2 FNYEAQ. The CDR3 is 14 residues long. Between the trimmed V and J ends, which lost 1 base and 1 base, there was a span of 7 bases. DNA of the CDR3: TGTGCCAGCAGCTTAGGGACAACGAACACTGAAGCTTTCTTT. Amino acid sequence: CASSLGTTNTEAFF.

DNA for the CDR3: TGTGCCAGCAGCGCTGGGACAGGGGGAAAGAGGGGTGAAGCTTTCTTT. This sequence encodes CASSAGTGGKRGEAFF. The gene calls are TRBV9 and TRBJ1-1, with 11 positions matching TRBD1. Germline V CDR1 and CDR2: SGDLS, YYNGEE. The CDR3 contains 16 residues. The V gene end was trimmed by 3 bases and the J gene end by 7 bases; junction bases not matched to a gene: 11.

J is TRBJ2-7 and V is TRBV7-2; 9 bases fit TRBD1. This CDR3 region has 14 residues. The germline CDR1 and CDR2 sequences are SGHTA and FQGNSA. V shed 4 bases, J shed 2 bases, and the junction held 3 bases outside the gene matches. The CDR3 loop is CASSSGTGTYEQYF. In DNA form, the CDR3 reads TGTGCCAGCAGCTCCGGGACAGGGACCTACGAGCAGTACTTC.

V is TRBV6-5 and J is TRBJ1-5; TRBD1 might be the D (5 bases). With 5 bases removed from V and 3 bases from J, the gap between germline ends came to 11 bases. This CDR3 region has 14 residues. Per the germline V gene, CDR1 is MNHEY and CDR2 is SVGAGI. The CDR3, as DNA: TGTGCCAGCAGTCAGGGAGGCTTCAATCAGCCCCAGCATTTT. The encoded protein is CASSQGGFNQPQHF.

The rearrangement joins TRBV3-1 (or the pseudogene TRBV3-2) to TRBJ2-5; weak D call: TRBD1 (6 bases). The CDR3 runs 16 residues. V lost 1 base, J lost 3 bases, and 15 bases lay in between. Germline loops: CDR1 LGHDT, CDR2 YNNKEL (reference sequence). The CDR3 DNA sequence: TGTGCCAGCAGCCAAGGTCCAGGGGCCGTAGAAGAGACCCAGTACTTC. It is translated as CASSQGPGAVEETQYF.

The chain carries TRBV7-2 and TRBJ2-1, with 11 nucleotides matching TRBD2. V lost 1 base, J lost 3 bases, and 2 bases stayed unmatched. Germline CDR1 is SGHTA and CDR2 is FQGNSA. The CDR3 covers 16 residues. CDR3 bases: TGTGCCAGCAGCTTAGGCGGGACTAGCGGCTACAATGAGCAGTTCTTC. Translation: CASSLGGTSGYNEQFF.

The chain employs TRBV29-1 and TRBJ1-2, with TRBD1 identical over 8 bases. Germline CDR1 is SQVTM and CDR2 is ANQGSEA. The trim removed 6 bases at V and 4 bases at J, leaving 7 bases unmatched. The CDR3 totals 13 residues. In DNA form, the CDR3 reads TGCAGCGTCCGGACAGGGTATGGCTATGGCTACACCTTC. Translated: CSVRTGYGYGYTF.

V gene TRBV24-1 combines with J gene TRBJ2-1; the D gene is possibly TRBD1 (6 bases). Germline CDR1 and CDR2: KGHDR and SFDVKD. This CDR3 has 15 amino acids. Between the trimmed V and J ends, which lost 2 bases and 4 bases, there was a span of 11 bases. The CDR3 nucleotides read TGTGCCACCAGTGATTCAGGGGAAGGTTACAATGAGCAGTTCTTC. Encoded protein: CATSDSGEGYNEQFF.

V is TRBV6-6 and J is TRBJ1-1; D not resolved. The germline V gene has CDR1 MNHNY and CDR2 SVGAGI (reference sequence). Trimming pared 7 bases from V and 1 base from J, leaving 7 bases between. The CDR3 consists of 12 residues. The CDR3 coding sequence is TGTGCCAGCAAAGCGGAGAACACTGAAGCTTTCTTT. Amino acids: CASKAENTEAFF.

The chain carries TRBV7-8 and TRBJ2-7; TRBD2 matches at 10 bases. The junction had 4 bases not matched to a gene; V was cut back by 4 bases and J by 1 base. CDR3 length: 15 amino acids. Germline CDR1 SGHVS, CDR2 FQNEAQ. The CDR3 coding sequence is TGTGCCAGCAGCTCTAGCGGGGGCCCTTCCTACGAGCAGTACTTC. The encoded protein is CASSSSGGPSYEQYF.

The V gene is TRBV7-9, the J gene TRBJ2-5, with 9 bases aligning to TRBD2. This CDR3 is built from 15 residues. Germline CDR1 SEHNR, CDR2 FQNEAQ (reference sequence). V shed 3 bases and J 5 bases; nucleotides not matched to a gene: 7. CDR3 loop: CASSFGTSLGETQYF. The CDR3 DNA is TGTGCCAGCAGCTTCGGGACTAGCCTGGGGGAGACCCAGTACTTC.

The chain recombines TRBV4-3 with TRBJ1-1; tentative D call: TRBD1 (5 bases). Trimming took off 3 bases at V and 2 bases at J, with 16 bases between the two ends. CDR1 and CDR2 from the germline V gene are LGHNA and YSLEER. The CDR3 sequence is 16 residues long. The CDR3 protein is CASSQTKQEINTEAFF. In nucleotides, the CDR3 is TGCGCCAGCAGCCAGACAAAACAGGAGATAAACACTGAAGCTTTCTTT.

Regarding this clone: A read error may produce the germline difference seen at one junction end. This chain connects TRBV16 to TRBJ1-1; TRBD1 aligns across 7 bases. Germline CDR1 is KGHSY and CDR2 is FQNENV. The CDR3 is 14 amino acids. The CDR3 loop reads CASNQQGLNTEAFF. For the CDR3, the DNA is TGTGCCAGCAACCAACAGGGGCTGAACACTGAAGCTTTCTTT.

This clone has a single count. This rearrangement joins TRBV7-2 to TRBJ1-1; D possibly corresponds to TRBD1 (5 bases). Trimming removed 2 bases at V and 0 bases at J, with 10 bases between. From germline, CDR1 is SGHTA and CDR2 FQGNSA. The length of the CDR3 is 15 residues. CDR3 sequence reads: CASSLNGAMNTEAFF. DNA for the CDR3: TGTGCCAGCAGCTTAAATGGGGCGATGAACACTGAAGCTTTCTTT.

CDR3 sequence: CASSQETRQNTEAFF. CDR3 in DNA: TGCGCCAGCAGCCAAGAGACCAGGCAGAACACTGAAGCTTTCTTT. The chain links TRBV4-1 to TRBJ1-1; unclear D gene. V dropped 0 bases and J dropped 1 base, with 9 bases sitting between them. This CDR3 spans 15 amino acids. Looked up from germline, CDR1 is MGHRA and CDR2 is YSYEKL.

The rearrangement joins TRBV18 to TRBJ2-1, with TRBD1 matching 7 bases. The ends lost 4 bases at V and 5 bases at J; junction bases unmatched: 8. Germline CDR1 is KGHSH and CDR2 is LQKENI. The CDR3 runs to 15 residues. The CDR3 nucleotides read TGTGCCAGCTCACTCTCGGGACAGCCGAACAATGAGCAGTTCTTC. This sequence encodes CASSLSGQPNNEQFF.

The gene calls are TRBV2 and TRBJ2-2; D is undetermined. CDR3 size: 14 residues. Per the germline V gene, CDR1 is SNHLY and CDR2 is FYNNEI. The V end lost 4 bases, the J end lost 0 bases, and 6 bases lay between the germline ends. CDR3 residues: CASSGTTNTGELFF. In DNA form, the CDR3 reads TGTGCCAGCAGTGGCACAACGAACACCGGGGAGCTGTTTTTT.

The V gene is TRBV12-3 or TRBV12-4, the J gene TRBJ1-1, with D possibly matching TRBD1 (6 bases). With 6 bases removed from V and 3 bases from J, the gap between germline ends came to 11 bases. The CDR3 length is 13 residues. CDR3 bases: TGTGCCAGCAGAGAGTACAGGGACACTGAAGCTTTCTTT. This translates into CASREYRDTEAFF.

This clone was seen a single time. The chain combines TRBV7-9 with TRBJ2-1; no clear D gene. Trimming removed 1 base from V and 10 bases from J, with 5 bases in between. The CDR3 has 11 residues. The germline V gene has CDR1 SEHNR and CDR2 FQNEAQ (reference sequence). Here the CDR3 reads CASSLGSEQFF. Here the CDR3 DNA reads TGTGCCAGCAGCTTAGGTTCAGAGCAGTTCTTC.

The gene calls are TRBV9 and TRBJ2-7, with D tentatively TRBD1 (5 bases). This CDR3 has 15 amino acids. Trimming stripped 1 base from V and 3 bases from J, with 14 bases between. Germline loops: CDR1 SGDLS, CDR2 YYNGEE. CDR3 nucleotides: TGTGCCAGCAGCGTATCTCCCTTAGACAGCTACGAGCAGTACTTC. Protein sequence: CASSVSPLDSYEQYF.

The chain carries TRBV12-3 or TRBV12-4 and TRBJ2-7; 7 bases agree with TRBD1. J was trimmed by 3 bases and V by 4 bases; bases with no gene match: 3. There are 13 residues in the CDR3. CDR3 sequence: CASSSGTVYEQYF. In DNA, the CDR3 is TGTGCCAGCAGTTCCGGGACAGTCTACGAGCAGTACTTC.

Here the CDR3 DNA reads TGCGCCAGCAGCTTGGAGGGACAGATGAGCTCTGGGGCCAACGTCCTGACTTTC. This sequence encodes CASSLEGQMSSGANVLTF. The chain employs TRBV5-1 and TRBJ2-6, with 7 bases fitting TRBD1. Trimming at V came to 0 bases and at J to 0 bases, leaving 6 bases not matched to a gene. Germline-derived CDR1 and CDR2 are SGHRS and YFSETQ. CDR3 size: 18 residues. Full variable domain (missing parts from reference TRBV5-1 and TRBJ2-6): KAGVTQTPRYLIKTRGQQVTLSCSPISGHRSVSWYQQTPGQGLQFLFEYFSETQRNKGNFPGRFSGRQFSNSRSEMNVSTLELGDSALYLCASSLEGQMSSGANVLTFGAGSRLTVL.

The chain joins TRBV18 to TRBJ2-3; D is possibly TRBD2 (7 bases). The CDR3 extends over 15 amino acids. Trimming took off 2 bases at V and 2 bases at J, with 11 bases between the two ends. Per germline, CDR1 KGHSH and CDR2 LQKENI. CDR3: CASSPRGGDTDTQYF. DNA of the CDR3: TGTGCCAGCTCACCAAGAGGGGGGGACACAGATACGCAGTATTTT.

This sequence joins TRBV5-1 and TRBJ2-2; D uncertain. Germline lookup yields CDR1 SGHRS and CDR2 YFSETQ. The CDR3 consists of 13 residues. V lost 3 bases to trimming and J lost 4 bases, with 7 bases between them. This CDR3 reads CASSSTSTGELFF. CDR3 DNA sequence: TGCGCCAGCAGCTCCACCAGCACCGGGGAGCTGTTTTTT.

In its sample, this clone was seen once. The chain joins TRBV5-4 to TRBJ2-7, with 9 bases aligning to TRBD2. J gave up 2 bases and V 5 bases, and 11 bases lay outside the gene matches. This CDR3 contains 16 residues. The germline V gene encodes CDR1 SGHNT and CDR2 YYREEE (reference sequence). The CDR3 nucleotides are TGTGCCAGCAGTCCCTCAGGAGCGGGAGGTGCCTACGAGCAGTACTTC. This translates into CASSPSGAGGAYEQYF. The variable domain in full, with the rest retrieved from reference TRBV5-4 and TRBJ2-7, is ETGVTQSPTHLIKTRGQQVTLRCSSQSGHNTVSWYQQALGQGPQFIFQYYREEENGRGNFPPRFSGLQFPNYSSELNVNALELDDSALYLCASSPSGAGGAYEQYFGPGTRLTVT.

CDR3: CASSALGARDTQYF. The CDR3 bases are TGTGCCAGCAGCGCCCTAGGAGCTCGGGATACGCAGTATTTT. The chain employs TRBV11-2 and TRBJ2-3; D is undetermined. Germline V gene lookup returns CDR1 SGHAT and CDR2 FQNNGV. Trimming cost V 5 bases and J 6 bases, with 15 bases left between them. CDR3 length: 14 residues.

The chain employs TRBV7-8 and TRBJ2-5, with a possible D match to TRBD2 (6 bases). V was clipped by 1 base and J by 4 bases, with 16 bases between them. Germline assignment: CDR1 SGHVS and CDR2 FQNEAQ. The CDR3 loop spans 16 amino acids. The CDR3 DNA reads as TGTGCCAGCAGCTTAGGACCTCTAGCGCCAGGAGAGACCCAGTACTTC. Translated, it gives CASSLGPLAPGETQYF.

The chain carries TRBV2 and TRBJ1-5; 10 positions agree with TRBD1. The CDR3 length is 14 residues. CDR1 is SNHLY and CDR2 is FYNNEI in the germline V gene. With V trimmed by 7 bases and J by 6 bases, 6 bases remained unmatched. The CDR3 region has the DNA TGTGCCAGCATTCTGGACAGGGGGGGTCAGCCCCAGCATTTT. Translated, it gives CASILDRGGQPQHF.